The next 13 T cell receptor beta chains were all read from a single sample in a study of response to subunit inactivated influenza vaccine. TCRdb recomputed calls from the RT-PCR reads with MiXCR, one row per CDR3 protein. The data show about 780,000 distinct CDR3 sequences, about a fifth seen once. The material sequenced was PBMCs from blood, taken about 5 days after vaccination. These receptors originate from a man over 45 who received an inactivated influenza vaccine.

V usage is TRBV20-1 and J usage is TRBJ2-2, with TRBD2 matching over 9 bases. Per germline, CDR1 DFQATT and CDR2 SNEGSKA (reference sequence). The CDR3 extends over 15 amino acids. Trimming cost V 7 bases and J 4 bases; bases outside gene matches: 10. The CDR3 DNA follows: TGCAGTGTGGTTAGCGGGAGAACGGCCACCGGGGAGCTGTTTTTT. Encoded protein: CSVVSGRTATGELFF.

In this sample, this clonotype turned up once. The gene calls are TRBV29-1 and TRBJ1-2; 7 bases are a match to TRBD1. Trimming removed 6 bases from V and 0 bases from J; junction bases left unmatched: 7. CDR3 length: 14 residues. CDR1 and CDR2 from the germline V gene are SQVTM and ANQGSEA. This chain's CDR3 is CSVPGQPPNYGYTF. The CDR3, as DNA: TGCAGCGTGCCGGGACAGCCCCCTAACTATGGCTACACCTTC.

This clonotype was picked up a small number of times. The chain is built from TRBV29-1 and TRBJ2-7; D is undetermined. The CDR3 length is 12 residues. Germline V CDR1 and CDR2: SQVTM, ANQGSEA. Trimming stripped 2 bases from V and 5 bases from J, with 10 bases between. In DNA form, the CDR3 reads TGCAGCGTTGAAACAGCCCTCAACGAGCAGTACTTC. Its protein product is CSVETALNEQYF.

The gene calls are TRBV7-8 and TRBJ2-1; D is possibly TRBD1 (6 bases). The CDR3 loop spans 14 amino acids. Germline lookup yields CDR1 SGHVS and CDR2 FQNEAQ. Trimming cost V 3 bases and J 3 bases, with 9 bases left between them. The CDR3 nucleotides are TGTGCCAGCAGCTTTCCAGGGGTCTACAATGAGCAGTTCTTC. It translates to CASSFPGVYNEQFF.

This clonotype occurred a few times. V and J are TRBV18 and TRBJ1-3; D is uncertain. Germline lookup yields CDR1 KGHSH and CDR2 LQKENI. The CDR3 spans 16 residues. V dropped 3 bases and J dropped 0 bases, with 12 bases sitting between them. This CDR3 reads CASSPVELHSGNTIYF. CDR3 nucleotide sequence: TGTGCCAGCTCACCCGTGGAGTTACACTCTGGAAACACCATATATTTT.

The chain recombines TRBV20-1 with TRBJ2-5; the D gene is possibly TRBD1 (6 bases). This CDR3 is 13 amino acids long. Germline V gene lookup returns CDR1 DFQATT and CDR2 SNEGSKA (reference sequence). The V end lost 6 bases, the J end lost 4 bases, and 15 bases lay between the germline ends. The CDR3 DNA reads TGCAGTGCAGAGATGGCAGGGGTAGAGACCCAGTACTTC. Translation gives CSAEMAGVETQYF.

This clonotype was seen a few times. V and J are TRBV6-5 and TRBJ1-4; 7 bases are a match to TRBD1. Per the germline V gene, CDR1 is MNHEY and CDR2 is SVGAGI. The CDR3 totals 14 residues. After removal of 2 bases from V and 8 bases from J, the junction contained 5 bases not matched to a gene. This CDR3 reads CASSYGGTEEKLFF. CDR3 in DNA: TGTGCCAGCAGTTACGGCGGGACAGAGGAAAAACTGTTTTTT.

This clonotype was seen ten or more times. This chain uses TRBV28 with TRBJ2-7; 7 nucleotides align to TRBD1. V lost 7 bases to trimming and J lost 0 bases; unmatched junction nucleotides: 12. Germline V gene lookup returns CDR1 MDHEN and CDR2 SYDVKM. The CDR3 is made up of 16 amino acids. The CDR3 bases are TGTGCCAGCAACCCCGGGACAGTCGCCAGCTCCTACGAGCAGTACTTC. Amino acid sequence: CASNPGTVASSYEQYF. Looking up the rest from reference TRBV28 and TRBJ2-7 gives the full variable domain: DVKVTQSSRYLVKRTGEKVFLECVQDMDHENMFWYRQDPGLGLRLIYFSYDVKMKEKGDIPEGYSVSREKKERFSLILESASTNQTSMYLCASNPGTVASSYEQYFGPGTRLTVT.

The V gene is TRBV20-1, the J gene TRBJ2-2; D remains ambiguous. The ends were cut back, 0 bases at V and 4 bases at J, with 12 bases in the middle. Germline values: CDR1 DFQATT, CDR2 SNEGSKA (reference sequence). The CDR3 length is 15 residues. The CDR3 is CSARDIGSFTGELFF. The CDR3 bases are TGCAGTGCTAGAGATATCGGGTCATTCACCGGGGAGCTGTTTTTT.

The chain couples TRBV28 to TRBJ2-7; 9 nucleotides match TRBD1. The CDR3 length is 15 residues. Germline V CDR1 and CDR2: MDHEN, SYDVKM. V lost 4 bases and J lost 2; bases outside the gene matches: 6. CDR3 nucleotide sequence: TGTGCCAGCAGTTGGGACAGGGTCGAGCCCTACGAGCAGTACTTC. Protein sequence: CASSWDRVEPYEQYF. Variable domain in full (rest from reference TRBV28 and TRBJ2-7): DVKVTQSSRYLVKRTGEKVFLECVQDMDHENMFWYRQDPGLGLRLIYFSYDVKMKEKGDIPEGYSVSREKKERFSLILESASTNQTSMYLCASSWDRVEPYEQYFGPGTRLTVT.

There are a few counts of this clonotype. The CDR3 region has the DNA TGTGCCAGCAGCTTAGACCCGGGACTAGCGGGAGGATATGAGCAGTTCTTC. Translating it yields CASSLDPGLAGGYEQFF. The genes are TRBV7-9 and TRBJ2-1, with 15 bases aligning to TRBD2. V shed 1 base, J shed 8 bases, and the junction held 6 bases outside the gene matches. CDR1 is SEHNR and CDR2 is FQNEAQ in the germline V gene (reference sequence). The CDR3 has 17 amino acids.

V and J are TRBV7-2 and TRBJ2-3; TRBD2 matches at 10 bases. The CDR3 covers 18 residues. CDR1 is SGHTA, CDR2 FQGNSA, per germline. J was trimmed by 6 bases and V by 0 bases; bases with no gene match: 12. CDR3 sequence reads: CASSLALGKRGGRDTQYF. CDR3 DNA sequence: TGTGCCAGCAGCTTAGCGCTGGGAAAGCGGGGGGGAAGGGATACGCAGTATTTT.

A remark on this clonotype: The junction does not match germline at one end; this may be a read error. The chain joins TRBV3-1 to TRBJ1-1, with unresolved D. The CDR3 is made up of 16 amino acids. Germline values: CDR1 LGHDT, CDR2 YNNKEL (reference sequence). The CDR3 is CACSQDIGTRGTEAFF. As DNA, the CDR3 is TGTGCCTGCAGCCAAGATATAGGAACCCGTGGGACTGAAGCTTTCTTT.